What follows are 20 T cell receptor beta chains derived from one specimen sequenced in a study of CD8 T cells in Susac syndrome. Reverse transcription of roughly 0.5 to 1 ug RNA was performed with random hexamers. TCRdb passed the immunoSEQ multiplex PCR reads through MiXCR, listing each CDR3 protein once. The data contain under 200,000 distinct CDR3 sequences, roughly 95% of them seen just once; the ten biggest clones take up around 0.15%. The specimen sequenced was CD8+ T cells from PBMCs. The receptors shown here come from a human donor with multiple sclerosis.

This chain connects TRBV5-4 to TRBJ2-3; 9 nucleotides line up with TRBD2. The CDR3 loop spans 18 amino acids. V lost 1 base to trimming and J lost 2 bases; unmatched junction nucleotides: 11. The germline gives CDR1 SGHNT, CDR2 YYREEE (reference sequence). DNA for the CDR3: TGTGCCAGCAGCTTGAGTAGCGGGAGAAGCCTAGACACAGATACGCAGTATTTT. This encodes CASSLSSGRSLDTDTQYF.

CDR3 amino acids: CASSQEKGRDTEAFF. CDR3 sequence (DNA): TGTGCCAGCAGCCAAGAGAAGGGGCGGGACACTGAAGCTTTCTTT. This chain connects TRBV3-1 to TRBJ1-1; D might be TRBD1 (5 bases). The CDR3 length is 15 residues. The ends were cut back, 0 bases at V and 3 bases at J, with 11 bases in the middle. Germline V lookup: CDR1 LGHDT, CDR2 YNNKEL (reference sequence).

V gene TRBV29-1 combines with J gene TRBJ2-1; D remains ambiguous. The germline V and J ends were trimmed by 1 base and 2 bases, with 6 bases remaining between them. CDR1 and CDR2 (germline): SQVTM, ANQGSEA. This CDR3 contains 13 residues. The CDR3 DNA sequence: TGCAGCGTTGAAGGTAGAACCTACAATGAGCAGTTCTTC. It encodes CSVEGRTYNEQFF.

The chain is built from TRBV20-1 and TRBJ1-2, with TRBD1 as a possible D gene (5 bases). CDR1 and CDR2 (germline): DFQATT, SNEGSKA (reference sequence). This CDR3 spans 15 amino acids. V lost 8 bases and J 2 bases, leaving 21 bases between the germline ends. The CDR3, as DNA: TGCAGTCCCGAAGGGGATCGCGGCCCCAACTATGGCTACACCTTC. Amino acid sequence: CSPEGDRGPNYGYTF.

The chain joins TRBV9 to TRBJ2-7, with D perhaps given as TRBD1 or TRBD2 (5 bases each). CDR1 and CDR2 (germline): SGDLS, YYNGEE. Trimming shortened V by 3 bases and J by 6 bases, and 19 bases separated the two germline ends. The CDR3 runs 15 residues. The CDR3 spells CASSADTGTGREQYF. The CDR3 nucleotides read TGTGCCAGCAGCGCCGATACCGGGACGGGGCGCGAGCAGTACTTC.

The chain recombines TRBV30 with TRBJ1-1; D is unresolved. From germline, CDR1 is GTSNPN and CDR2 SVGIG (reference sequence). The V gene lost 4 bases and the J gene lost 0 bases, with 6 bases spanning the gap. The CDR3 length is 12 residues. CDR3 region: CAWKPMNTEAFF. CDR3 DNA sequence: TGTGCCTGGAAACCCATGAACACTGAAGCTTTCTTT.

V is TRBV11-2 and J is TRBJ2-7; a possible D gene is TRBD2 (5 bases). The CDR3 is made up of 14 amino acids. The V end was cut by 5 bases, the J end by 5 bases, with 16 bases between. Germline CDR1 reads SGHAT; CDR2 reads FQNNGV. This CDR3 reads CASSPGPGSHEQYF. In DNA, the CDR3 is TGTGCCAGCAGCCCCGGTCCGGGGAGCCACGAGCAGTACTTC.

The chain employs TRBV2 and TRBJ1-5, with a tentative D call TRBD1 (5 bases). V dropped 4 bases and J dropped 6 bases, with 19 bases sitting between them. CDR3 length: 16 amino acids. Germline CDR1 SNHLY, CDR2 FYNNEI. In nucleotides, the CDR3 is TGTGCCAGCAGTGGATTAATGGGGCCGGTACTTCAGCCCCAGCATTTT. Protein: CASSGLMGPVLQPQHF.

The chain has TRBV30 and TRBJ2-7; 9 bases match TRBD1. CDR1 is GTSNPN and CDR2 is SVGIG in the germline V gene (reference sequence). This CDR3 has 16 residues. With V trimmed by 5 bases and J by 1 base, 12 bases remained unmatched. CDR3 sequence: CAWDPNRGPSSYEQYF. The CDR3 DNA is TGTGCCTGGGACCCCAACAGGGGGCCTTCATCCTACGAGCAGTACTTC.

This sequence joins TRBV5-1 and TRBJ2-7; TRBD2 matches 10 bases. CDR3 size: 16 residues. Germline CDR1 is SGHRS and CDR2 is YFSETQ. Trimming cost V 3 bases and J 5 bases; bases outside gene matches: 11. CDR3 sequence: CASSSGAGGPSHEQYF. The CDR3 region has the DNA TGCGCCAGCAGCTCGGGAGCGGGAGGGCCCTCGCACGAGCAGTACTTC.

The genes are TRBV7-8 and TRBJ2-2; 9 bases are shared with TRBD1. The CDR3 covers 14 residues. V was clipped by 5 bases and J by 13 bases; unmatched bases: 11. Germline assignment: CDR1 SGHVS and CDR2 FQNEAQ. This chain's CDR3 is CASSQDRGKLGLFF. Here the CDR3 DNA reads TGTGCCAGCAGCCAGGACAGGGGAAAGCTTGGGCTGTTTTTT.

A few counts support this clonotype. The V gene is TRBV7-9, the J gene TRBJ2-1; D call uncertain. CDR1 and CDR2 (germline): SEHNR, FQNEAQ (reference sequence). The CDR3 extends over 12 amino acids. V was clipped by 3 bases and J by 8 bases, with 8 bases between them. The CDR3 DNA reads as TGTGCCAGCAGCTTTCCAGGAGATGAGCAGTTCTTC. This encodes CASSFPGDEQFF. The full variable domain, with the rest looked up from reference TRBV7-9 and TRBJ2-1, is DTGVSQNPRHKITKRGQNVTFRCDPISEHNRLYWYRQTLGQGPEFLTYFQNEAQLEKSRLLSDRFSAERPKGSFSTLEIQRTEQGDSAMYLCASSFPGDEQFFGPGTRLTVL.

This sequence joins TRBV4-2 and TRBJ1-5; 7 nucleotides line up with TRBD1. Losses at the gene ends were 3 bases for V and 5 bases for J; bases not matched to a gene: 10. Germline V CDR1 and CDR2: LGHNA, YNFKEQ. The CDR3 consists of 16 residues. The DNA for the CDR3 is TGTGCCAGCAGCCAGGGAAACAGGGGTTTGGATCAGCCCCAGCATTTT. This sequence encodes CASSQGNRGLDQPQHF.

The J gene is TRBJ1-2, the V gene TRBV29-1; TRBD1 is a possible D gene (6 bases). Germline V gene lookup returns CDR1 SQVTM and CDR2 ANQGSEA. V lost 6 bases to trimming and J lost 1 base, with 18 bases between them. The CDR3 is 15 amino acids. This CDR3 is CSVYDRRQFNYGYTF. The DNA of the CDR3 is TGCAGCGTATACGACAGGAGACAATTTAACTATGGCTACACCTTC.

The sample holds one count of this clonotype. The chain uses TRBV21-1 and TRBJ1-1; the table's D call, TRBD1, has no DNA check behind it. TRBV21-1 is a recognized pseudogene. The CDR3 has 18 residues. The CDR3 spells CASSKRGRDIGVDTEAFF. The CDR3 DNA reads as TGTGCCAGCAGCAAGAGGGGCAGGGATATAGGAGTCGACACTGAAGCTTTCTTT.

This chain connects TRBV7-9 to TRBJ2-2; TRBD2 aligns across 8 bases. This CDR3 is built from 16 residues. V lost 6 bases, J lost 7 bases, and 13 bases stayed unmatched. Germline V lookup: CDR1 SEHNR, CDR2 FQNEAQ (reference sequence). The CDR3: CASSSNREGRHGELFF. For the CDR3, the DNA is TGTGCCAGCAGTTCGAACCGGGAGGGCCGCCACGGGGAGCTGTTTTTT. Complete variable domain (other parts from reference TRBV7-9 and TRBJ2-2): DTGVSQNPRHKITKRGQNVTFRCDPISEHNRLYWYRQTLGQGPEFLTYFQNEAQLEKSRLLSDRFSAERPKGSFSTLEIQRTEQGDSAMYLCASSSNREGRHGELFFGEGSRLTVL.

The rearrangement joins TRBV19 to TRBJ1-1; maybe TRBD1 (5 bases). Germline V CDR1 and CDR2: LNHDA, SQIVND (reference sequence). The ends were cut back, 3 bases at V and 2 bases at J, with 13 bases in the middle. The CDR3 covers 15 residues. In DNA, the CDR3 is TGTGCCAGTAGTATGTACCGGGACCCAAACACTGAAGCTTTCTTT. It translates to CASSMYRDPNTEAFF.

The chain is built from TRBV29-1 and TRBJ2-1; 15 bases align to TRBD2. The J segment lost 7 bases and the V segment lost 4 bases, leaving 2 bases of the junction unmatched. Germline assignment: CDR1 SQVTM and CDR2 ANQGSEA. The CDR3 runs 14 residues. The CDR3 DNA is TGCAGCGTTGGGGGACTAGCGGGGGGAAATGAGCAGTTCTTC. This translates into CSVGGLAGGNEQFF.

The V and J genes are TRBV5-6 and TRBJ2-1, with D possibly being TRBD2 (5 bases). The CDR3 sequence is 14 residues long. In germline, CDR1 is SGHDT, CDR2 YYEEEE. The V and J ends lost 1 base and 5 bases respectively, with 10 bases between them. The DNA of the CDR3 is TGTGCCAGCAGCTTGATCGCCGGGGACAATGAGCAGTTCTTC. Amino acids: CASSLIAGDNEQFF.

This clonotype was seen once. The rearrangement uses TRBV3-1 and TRBJ2-5; D gene ambiguous. Germline V CDR1 and CDR2: LGHDT, YNNKEL (reference sequence). The CDR3 is made up of 11 amino acids. With 6 bases removed from V and 5 bases from J, the gap between germline ends came to 7 bases. CDR3 sequence reads: CASSIEETQYF. The CDR3 coding sequence is TGTGCCAGCAGTATAGAGGAGACCCAGTACTTC.